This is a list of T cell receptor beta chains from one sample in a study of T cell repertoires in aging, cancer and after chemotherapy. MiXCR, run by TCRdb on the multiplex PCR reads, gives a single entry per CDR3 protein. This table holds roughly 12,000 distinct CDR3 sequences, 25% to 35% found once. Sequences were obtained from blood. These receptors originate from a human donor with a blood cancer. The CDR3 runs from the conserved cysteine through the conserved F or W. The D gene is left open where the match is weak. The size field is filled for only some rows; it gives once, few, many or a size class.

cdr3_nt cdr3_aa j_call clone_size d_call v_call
TGTGCCAGCAGCTCTGGGGGACTAGCGGCTTACAATGAGCAGTTCTTC CASSSGGLAAYNEQFF TRBJ2-1 many TRBD2 TRBV5-4
TGCAGTGCTAACGACGGCCTTGATCAGCCCCAGCATTTT CSANDGLDQPQHF TRBJ1-5 few - TRBV20-1
TGTGCCAGCAGTTGGTCGTCAGGAAACACCATATATTTT CASSWSSGNTIYF TRBJ1-3 - - TRBV7-9
TGTGCCAGCTCACCAGCGAGAAGTATCGGGGAGCTGTTTTTT CASSPARSIGELFF TRBJ2-2 - - TRBV18
TGCAGTGCAGTATCACCGGGACTAGCGGGATCCACAGATACGCAGTATTTT CSAVSPGLAGSTDTQYF TRBJ2-3 - TRBD2 TRBV20-1
TGTGCCAGCGGATACCCGACAGGGTACGGCTATGGCTACACCTTC CASGYPTGYGYGYTF TRBJ1-2 - TRBD1 TRBV6-2/TRBV6-3
TGTGCCAGCAGCCCGGGACAGGGCGTGGGGACTGAAGCTTTCTTT CASSPGQGVGTEAFF TRBJ1-1 few TRBD1 TRBV7-6
TGTGCCACCAGTGATTCGAGCGGGACAGATACGCAGTATTTT CATSDSSGTDTQYF TRBJ2-3 - - TRBV24-1
TGTGCCAGTAGTAGCGGACTAGATTTTTCAAATGAGCAGTTCTTC CASSSGLDFSNEQFF TRBJ2-1 medium-sized TRBD2 TRBV19
TGTGCCAGCAGCTTAGTTGACAGAGCCTACGAGCAGTACTTC CASSLVDRAYEQYF TRBJ2-7 few - TRBV7-9
TGTGCCAGCAGCTCCTCGTTGGGGAGCTCCTACAATGAGCAGTTCTTC CASSSSLGSSYNEQFF TRBJ2-1 few - TRBV7-9
TGCAGTGCTAGGGCGATTGACGGGAGATGGGAGACCCAGTACTTC CSARAIDGRWETQYF TRBJ2-5 few - TRBV20-1
TGTGCCAGTACTCCGACCCCGGAGTCCGGCACTGAAGCTTTCTTT CASTPTPESGTEAFF TRBJ1-1 few - TRBV19
TGTGCCAGCAGTTACACTACAGGGAGGAAGACCGGGGAGCTGTTTTTT CASSYTTGRKTGELFF TRBJ2-2 medium-sized - TRBV6-2/TRBV6-3
TGTGCCAACCTAGGACGGATAAAAGGGGGTGATTATGGCTACACCTTC CANLGRIKGGDYGYTF TRBJ1-2 few - TRBV6-5
TGTGCCACCAGCTCGGAGCGACTAGCGGGAGGGCCTTCCTACAATGAGCAGTTCTTC CATSSERLAGGPSYNEQFF TRBJ2-1 medium-sized TRBD2 TRBV15